The entry below gives a single TCR beta chain sequence along with its context. Its specificity is unknown. This CDR3 spans 15 amino acids. V was trimmed by 5 bases and J by 3 bases, leaving 17 bases between them. Germline lookup yields CDR1 LNHDA and CDR2 SQIVND (reference sequence). Before the COVID-19 pandemic, during about 2011-2019, CD4+ T cells were taken from unexposed donors. Isolation of CD4+ T cells took place after around eleven days in culture. The sample originates from a study of CD4 T cells in relation to SARS-CoV-2 and coronaviruses. Sequencing was performed with immunoSEQ multiplex PCR; in TCRdb, only in-frame clones are kept and a portion is missing. The table lists some 20,000 clones, approximately 78% of them singletons.

The TCR originated in a human donor in good health. The rearrangement joins TRBV19 to TRBJ2-7, with D tentatively TRBD1 or TRBD2 (5 bases each). The material sequenced was CD4+ T cells from PBMCs, cultured in vitro. Here the CDR3 DNA reads TGTGCCAGTAGTCCTAGGGACGGTATTAACTACGAGCAGTACTTC. It encodes CASSPRDGINYEQYF.